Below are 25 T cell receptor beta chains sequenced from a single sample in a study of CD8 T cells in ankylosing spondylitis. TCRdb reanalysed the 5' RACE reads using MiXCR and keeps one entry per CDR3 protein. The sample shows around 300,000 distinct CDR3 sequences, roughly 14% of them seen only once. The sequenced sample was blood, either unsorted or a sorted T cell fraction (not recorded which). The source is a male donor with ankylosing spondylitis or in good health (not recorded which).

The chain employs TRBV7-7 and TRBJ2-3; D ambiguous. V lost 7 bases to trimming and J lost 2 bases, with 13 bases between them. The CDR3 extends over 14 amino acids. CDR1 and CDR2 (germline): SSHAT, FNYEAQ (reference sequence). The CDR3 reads CASNPARFTDTQYF. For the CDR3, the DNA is TGTGCCAGCAATCCAGCGCGGTTCACAGATACGCAGTATTTT.

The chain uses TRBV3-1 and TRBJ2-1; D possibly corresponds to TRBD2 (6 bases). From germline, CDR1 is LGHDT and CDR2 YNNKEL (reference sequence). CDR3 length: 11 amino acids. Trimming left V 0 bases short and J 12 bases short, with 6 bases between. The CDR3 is CASSQEGGQFF. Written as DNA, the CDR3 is TGTGCCAGCAGCCAAGAGGGGGGGCAGTTCTTC.

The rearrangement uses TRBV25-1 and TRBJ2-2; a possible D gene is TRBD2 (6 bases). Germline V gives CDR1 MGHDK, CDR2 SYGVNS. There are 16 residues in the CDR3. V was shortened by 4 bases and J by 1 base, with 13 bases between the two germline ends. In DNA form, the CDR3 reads TGTGCCAGCAGTGGGGCCGGGACTCAGAACACCGGGGAGCTGTTTTTT. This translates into CASSGAGTQNTGELFF.

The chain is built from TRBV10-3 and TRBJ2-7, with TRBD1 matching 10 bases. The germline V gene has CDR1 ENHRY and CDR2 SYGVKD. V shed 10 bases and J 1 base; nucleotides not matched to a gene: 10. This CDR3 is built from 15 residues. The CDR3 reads CATVTGQGTSYEQYF. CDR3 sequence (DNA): TGTGCCACCGTAACGGGACAGGGGACATCCTACGAGCAGTACTTC.

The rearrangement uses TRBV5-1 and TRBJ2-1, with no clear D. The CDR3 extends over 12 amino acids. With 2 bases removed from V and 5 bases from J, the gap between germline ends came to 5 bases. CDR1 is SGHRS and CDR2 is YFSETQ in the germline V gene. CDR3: CASSFSDNEQFF. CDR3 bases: TGCGCCAGCAGCTTTTCGGACAATGAGCAGTTCTTC.

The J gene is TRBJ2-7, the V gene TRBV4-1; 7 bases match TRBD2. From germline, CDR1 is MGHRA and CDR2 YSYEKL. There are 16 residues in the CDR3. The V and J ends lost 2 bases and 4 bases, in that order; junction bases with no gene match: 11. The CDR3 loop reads CASSQTQAGASYEQYF. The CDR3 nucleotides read TGCGCCAGCAGCCAAACACAGGCGGGAGCTTCGTACGAGCAGTACTTC.

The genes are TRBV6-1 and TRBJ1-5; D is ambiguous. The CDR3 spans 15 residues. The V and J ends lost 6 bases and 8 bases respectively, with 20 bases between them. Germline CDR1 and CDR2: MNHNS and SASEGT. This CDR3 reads CASRVNRKVFEPQHF. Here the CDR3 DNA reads TGTGCCAGCAGAGTGAACCGTAAGGTTTTTGAGCCCCAGCATTTT.

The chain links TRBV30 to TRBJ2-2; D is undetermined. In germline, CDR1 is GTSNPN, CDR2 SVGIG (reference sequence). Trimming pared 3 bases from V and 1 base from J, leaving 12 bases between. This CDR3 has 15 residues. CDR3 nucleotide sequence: TGTGCCTGGAGGCTCCGGTCCGGGAACACCGGGGAGCTGTTTTTT. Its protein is CAWRLRSGNTGELFF.

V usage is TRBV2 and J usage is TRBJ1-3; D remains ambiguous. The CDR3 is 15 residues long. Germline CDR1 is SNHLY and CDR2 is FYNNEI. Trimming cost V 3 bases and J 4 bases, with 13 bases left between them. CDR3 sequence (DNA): TGTGCCAGCAGTGATAGGGCCCGTGTGGGAAACACCATATATTTT. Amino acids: CASSDRARVGNTIYF.

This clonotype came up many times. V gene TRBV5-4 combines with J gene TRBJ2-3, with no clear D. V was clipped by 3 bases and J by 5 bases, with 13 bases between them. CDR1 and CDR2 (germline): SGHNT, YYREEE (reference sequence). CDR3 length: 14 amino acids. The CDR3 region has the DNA TGTGCCAGCAGCTCCGACACGGAAGGAGATACGCAGTATTTT. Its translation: CASSSDTEGDTQYF.

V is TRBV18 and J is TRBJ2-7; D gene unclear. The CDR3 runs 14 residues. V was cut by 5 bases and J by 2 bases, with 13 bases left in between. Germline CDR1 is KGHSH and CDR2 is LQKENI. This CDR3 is CASSAQVGTYEQYF. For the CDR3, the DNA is TGTGCCAGCTCAGCCCAGGTGGGGACCTACGAGCAGTACTTC.

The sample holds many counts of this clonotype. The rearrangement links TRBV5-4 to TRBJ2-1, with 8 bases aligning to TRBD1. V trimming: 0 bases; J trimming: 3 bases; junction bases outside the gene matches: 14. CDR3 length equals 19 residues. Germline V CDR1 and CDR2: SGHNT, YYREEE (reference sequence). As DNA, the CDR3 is TGTGCCAGCAGCTTGGCTGGGGGTCTCTGGACAGGGAACTACAATGAGCAGTTCTTC. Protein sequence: CASSLAGGLWTGNYNEQFF. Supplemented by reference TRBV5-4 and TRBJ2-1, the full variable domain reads ETGVTQSPTHLIKTRGQQVTLRCSSQSGHNTVSWYQQALGQGPQFIFQYYREEENGRGNFPPRFSGLQFPNYSSELNVNALELDDSALYLCASSLAGGLWTGNYNEQFFGPGTRLTVL.

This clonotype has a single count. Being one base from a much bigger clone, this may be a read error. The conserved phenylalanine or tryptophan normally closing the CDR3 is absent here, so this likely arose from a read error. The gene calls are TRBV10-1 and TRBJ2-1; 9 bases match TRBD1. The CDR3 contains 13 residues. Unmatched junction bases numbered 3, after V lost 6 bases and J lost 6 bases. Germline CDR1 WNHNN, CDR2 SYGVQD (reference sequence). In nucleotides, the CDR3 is TGCGCCAGCAGCGGGACAGGGATCAATGAGCAGTTCCTC. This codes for CASSGTGINEQFL.

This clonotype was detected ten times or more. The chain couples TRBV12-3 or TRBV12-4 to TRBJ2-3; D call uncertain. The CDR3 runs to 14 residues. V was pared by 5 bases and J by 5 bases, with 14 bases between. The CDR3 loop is CASSPGRRLDTQYF. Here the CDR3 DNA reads TGTGCCAGCAGTCCCGGACGTAGGTTAGATACGCAGTATTTT.

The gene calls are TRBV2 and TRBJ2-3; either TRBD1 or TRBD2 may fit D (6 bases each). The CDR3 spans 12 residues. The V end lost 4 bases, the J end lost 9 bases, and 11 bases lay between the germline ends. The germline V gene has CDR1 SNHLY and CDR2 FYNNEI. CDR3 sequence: CASSAGEDTQYF. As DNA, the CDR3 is TGTGCCAGCAGTGCAGGGGAGGACACGCAGTATTTT.

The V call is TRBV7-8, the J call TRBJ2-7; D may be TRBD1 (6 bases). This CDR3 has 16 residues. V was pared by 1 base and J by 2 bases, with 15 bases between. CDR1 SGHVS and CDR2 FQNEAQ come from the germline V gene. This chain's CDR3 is CASSLDPGVPTYEQYF. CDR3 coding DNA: TGTGCCAGCAGCTTAGATCCAGGGGTCCCCACCTACGAGCAGTACTTC.

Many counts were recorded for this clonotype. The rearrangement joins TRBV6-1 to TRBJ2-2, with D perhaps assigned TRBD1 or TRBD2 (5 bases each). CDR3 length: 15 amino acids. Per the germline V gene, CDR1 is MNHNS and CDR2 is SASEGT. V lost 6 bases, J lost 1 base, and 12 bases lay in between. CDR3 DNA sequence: TGTGCCAGCAGCCCCGGGACCTTGAACACCGGGGAGCTGTTTTTT. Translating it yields CASSPGTLNTGELFF.

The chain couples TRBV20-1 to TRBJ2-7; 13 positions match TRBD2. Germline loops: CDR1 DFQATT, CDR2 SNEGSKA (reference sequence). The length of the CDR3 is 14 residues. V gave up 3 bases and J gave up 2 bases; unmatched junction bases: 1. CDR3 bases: TGCAGTGCTAGCACTAGCGGGAGGGCCTACGAGCAGTACTTC. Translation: CSASTSGRAYEQYF.

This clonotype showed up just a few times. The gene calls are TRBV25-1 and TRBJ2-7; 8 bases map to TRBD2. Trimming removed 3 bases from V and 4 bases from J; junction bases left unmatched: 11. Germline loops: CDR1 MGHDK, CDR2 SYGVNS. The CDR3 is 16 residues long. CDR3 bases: TGTGCCAGCAGTGATGGTATCTCGCGGGGGGATTACGAGCAGTACTTC. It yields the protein CASSDGISRGDYEQYF.

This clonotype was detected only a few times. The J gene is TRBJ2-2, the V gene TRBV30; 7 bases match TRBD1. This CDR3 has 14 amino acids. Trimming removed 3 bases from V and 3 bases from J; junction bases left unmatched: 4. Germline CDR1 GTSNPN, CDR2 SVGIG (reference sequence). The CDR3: CAWRWDRYTGELFF. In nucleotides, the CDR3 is TGTGCCTGGAGATGGGACAGATACACCGGGGAGCTGTTTTTT.

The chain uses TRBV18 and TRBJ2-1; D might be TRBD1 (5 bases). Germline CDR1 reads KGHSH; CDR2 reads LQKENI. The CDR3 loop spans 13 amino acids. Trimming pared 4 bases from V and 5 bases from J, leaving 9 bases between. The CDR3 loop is CASSLARDNEQFF. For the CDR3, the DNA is TGTGCCAGCTCACTAGCCAGGGACAATGAGCAGTTCTTC.

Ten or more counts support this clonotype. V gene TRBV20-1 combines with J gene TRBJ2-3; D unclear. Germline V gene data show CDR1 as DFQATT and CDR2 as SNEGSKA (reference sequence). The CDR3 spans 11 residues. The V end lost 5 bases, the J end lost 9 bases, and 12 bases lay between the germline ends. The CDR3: CSAQSPETQYF. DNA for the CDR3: TGCAGTGCTCAGTCCCCGGAGACGCAGTATTTT.

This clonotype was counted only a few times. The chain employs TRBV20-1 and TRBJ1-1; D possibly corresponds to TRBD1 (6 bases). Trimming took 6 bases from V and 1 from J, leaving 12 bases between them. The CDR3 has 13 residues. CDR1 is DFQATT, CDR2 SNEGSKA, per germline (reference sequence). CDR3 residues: CSAPGVANTEAFF. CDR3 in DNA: TGCAGTGCCCCAGGGGTCGCGAACACTGAAGCTTTCTTT.

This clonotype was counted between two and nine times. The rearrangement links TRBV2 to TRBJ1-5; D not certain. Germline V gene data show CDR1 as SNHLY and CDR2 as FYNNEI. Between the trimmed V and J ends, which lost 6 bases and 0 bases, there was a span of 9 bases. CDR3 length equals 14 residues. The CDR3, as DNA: TGTGCCAGCAGACCGGGCCTTAGCAATCAGCCCCAGCATTTT. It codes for CASRPGLSNQPQHF.

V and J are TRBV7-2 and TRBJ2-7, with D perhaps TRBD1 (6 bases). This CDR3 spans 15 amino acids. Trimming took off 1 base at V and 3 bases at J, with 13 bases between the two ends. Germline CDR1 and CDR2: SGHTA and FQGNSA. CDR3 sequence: CASSLEAQGHYEQYF. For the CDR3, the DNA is TGTGCCAGCAGCTTAGAGGCACAGGGACACTACGAGCAGTACTTC.